This T cell receptor beta chain was captured in a study of T cell responses to AZD1222 COVID-19 vaccine. Whole-study findings and limits: The breadth and depth of Spike-specific TCRs increased once two AZD1222 doses had been given. Of spike-specific TCRs, nearly half reportedly target regions left unmutated in variants.

On this clone: Its antigen is unidentified.

Germline-derived CDR1 and CDR2 are ENHRY and SYGVKD. This CDR3 has 13 residues. Trimming took off 6 bases at V and 7 bases at J, with 10 bases between the two ends. Repertoires were generated with immunoSEQ multiplex PCR, while TCRdb's copy carries only in-frame clones and drops some. The data contain approximately 110,000 clones, roughly 87% of them singletons. The chain carries TRBV10-3 and TRBJ1-6; TRBD1 is a possible D gene (6 bases). This sequence originates from an adult in good health. The sample consisted of peripheral blood, taken on day 0 of AZD1222 vaccination. CDR3 amino acids: CAISRDTNSPLHF. The CDR3 nucleotides are TGTGCCATCAGCCGGGACACCAATTCACCCCTCCACTTT.